The present T cell receptor (beta chain) was sequenced within a study of blood T cell repertoires in COVID-19. About the study: PBMCs, B-cell-depleted T cells, or T cells were the source of the cDNA or gDNA that made up the material.

Original analysis: Reference gene primer amplification yielded estimated nucleated cell counts. The protocol was immunoSEQ multiplex PCR, while the TCRdb copy is restricted to in-frame clones and leaves out a portion. For V, J and clone size, that table is used; D and trimming come from the DNA. The table has about 280,000 clones, 86% seen once. This clone came up once. V dropped 3 bases and J dropped 10 bases, with 7 bases sitting between them. The CDR3 is 11 residues long. V gene TRBV12-3 or TRBV12-4 combines with J gene TRBJ2-1; tentatively, D is TRBD1 (5 bases). Sequencing was performed on peripheral blood. This receptor was taken from a woman aged 25-40 years with active or convalescent COVID-19. CDR3 residues: CASSFDREQFF. As DNA, the CDR3 is TGTGCCAGCAGTTTTGACAGAGAGCAGTTCTTC.